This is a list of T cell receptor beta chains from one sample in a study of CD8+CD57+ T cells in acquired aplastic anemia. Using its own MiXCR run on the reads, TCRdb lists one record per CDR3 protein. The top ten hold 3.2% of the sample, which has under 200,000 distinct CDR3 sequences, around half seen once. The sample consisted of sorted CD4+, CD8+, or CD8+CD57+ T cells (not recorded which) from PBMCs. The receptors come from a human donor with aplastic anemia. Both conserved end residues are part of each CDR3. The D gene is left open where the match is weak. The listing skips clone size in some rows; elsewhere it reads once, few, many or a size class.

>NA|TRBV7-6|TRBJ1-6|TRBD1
TGTGCCAGCAGCACCCGGACAGGGGATAATTCACCCCTCCACTTT
CASSTRTGDNSPLHF
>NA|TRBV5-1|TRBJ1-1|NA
TGCGCCAGCAGCTCGCAGAACACTGAAGCTTTCTTT
CASSSQNTEAFF
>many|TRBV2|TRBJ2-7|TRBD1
TGTGCCAGAAGGACAGGGGGAGTTTACGAGCAGTACTTC
CARRTGGVYEQYF
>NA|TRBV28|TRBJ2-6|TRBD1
TGTGCCAGCAACTCTGGGACAGTCTTATCTGGGGCCAACGTCCTGACTTTC
CASNSGTVLSGANVLTF
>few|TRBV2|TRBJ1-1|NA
TGTGCCAGCAGTGCGGAAAGGGGCACTGAAGCTTTCTTT
CASSAERGTEAFF
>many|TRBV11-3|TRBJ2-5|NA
TGTGCCAGCAGCTTAGTCCGTTTGGGCAGGGAAGAGACCCAGTACTTC
CASSLVRLGREETQYF
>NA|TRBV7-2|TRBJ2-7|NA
TGTGCCAGCAGCACGGACAGCTACGAGCAGTACTTC
CASSTDSYEQYF
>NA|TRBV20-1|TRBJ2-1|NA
TGCAGTGCCCAGCGAGGGCCTGAGCAGTTCTTC
CSAQRGPEQFF
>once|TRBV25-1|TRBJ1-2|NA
TGTGCCAGCAGGTTGGATGGGAAGGACTATGGCTACACCTTC
CASRLDGKDYGYTF
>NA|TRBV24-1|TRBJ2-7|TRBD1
TGTGCCACCAGTGTGACGGGACAGGGGATCTACGAGCAGTACTTC
CATSVTGQGIYEQYF